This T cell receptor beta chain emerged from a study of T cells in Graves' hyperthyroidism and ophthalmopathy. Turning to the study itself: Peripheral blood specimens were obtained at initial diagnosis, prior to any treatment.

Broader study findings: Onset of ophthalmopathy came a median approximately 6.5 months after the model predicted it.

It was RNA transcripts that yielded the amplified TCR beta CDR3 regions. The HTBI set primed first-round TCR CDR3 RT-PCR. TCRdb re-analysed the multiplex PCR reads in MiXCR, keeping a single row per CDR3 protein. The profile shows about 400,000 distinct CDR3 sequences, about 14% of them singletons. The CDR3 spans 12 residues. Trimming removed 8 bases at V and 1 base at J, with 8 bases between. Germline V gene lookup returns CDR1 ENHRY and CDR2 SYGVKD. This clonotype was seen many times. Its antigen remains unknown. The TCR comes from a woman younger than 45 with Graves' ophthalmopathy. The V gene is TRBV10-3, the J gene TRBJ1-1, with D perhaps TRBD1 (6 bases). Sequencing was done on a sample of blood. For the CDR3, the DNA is TGTGCCATCTGGACAGAGAACACTGAAGCTTTCTTT. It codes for CAIWTENTEAFF.